This T cell receptor beta chain comes out of a study of blood T cell repertoires in COVID-19. Study-level background: T cells, B-cell-depleted T cells, or PBMCs supplied cDNA or gDNA.

Ages ranged from about 18 to 89 years, with residence in approximately 25 US areas. What the recovered Cohort 3 donors had was two negative PCRs, clearance, or symptom resolution. As originally analysed: Amplified reference gene primers provided the basis for estimating nucleated cell counts. Clones were sequenced by immunoSEQ multiplex PCR, and TCRdb holds only the in-frame ones, with some missing. V and J calls and clone size are copied from that table; D and trimming were computed from the DNA. The sample yields approximately 200,000 clones, 85% to 90% seen once. This CDR3 has 19 residues. Looked up from germline, CDR1 is SGHRS and CDR2 is YFSETQ. Trimming left V 0 bases short and J 0 bases short, with 16 bases between.

The sample consisted of PBMCs or T cells enriched from blood (not recorded which). The chain has TRBV5-1 and TRBJ2-6; maybe TRBD1 (5 bases). This sequence originates from a man aged 25 to 40 who had recovered from COVID-19. CDR3 protein: CASSLAEWGPISGANVLTF. The CDR3 DNA reads TGCGCCAGCAGCTTGGCCGAGTGGGGCCCCATCTCTGGGGCCAACGTCCTGACTTTC.